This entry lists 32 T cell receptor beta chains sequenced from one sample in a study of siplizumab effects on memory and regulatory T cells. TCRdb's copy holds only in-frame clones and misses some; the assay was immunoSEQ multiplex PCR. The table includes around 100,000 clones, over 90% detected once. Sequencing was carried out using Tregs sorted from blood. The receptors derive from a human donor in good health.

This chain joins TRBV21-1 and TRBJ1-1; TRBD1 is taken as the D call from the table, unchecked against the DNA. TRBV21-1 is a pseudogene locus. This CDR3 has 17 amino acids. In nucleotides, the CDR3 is TGTGCCAGCAGCAGAACCGGGACAGGGGCCACGAACACTGAAGCTTTCTTT. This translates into CASSRTGTGATNTEAFF.

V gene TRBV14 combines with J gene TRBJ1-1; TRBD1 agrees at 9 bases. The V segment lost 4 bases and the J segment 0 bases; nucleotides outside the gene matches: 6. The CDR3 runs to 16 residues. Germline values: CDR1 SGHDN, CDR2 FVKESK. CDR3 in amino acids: CASSLWTGALNTEAFF. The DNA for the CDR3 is TGTGCCAGCAGCCTCTGGACAGGGGCCCTGAACACTGAAGCTTTCTTT.

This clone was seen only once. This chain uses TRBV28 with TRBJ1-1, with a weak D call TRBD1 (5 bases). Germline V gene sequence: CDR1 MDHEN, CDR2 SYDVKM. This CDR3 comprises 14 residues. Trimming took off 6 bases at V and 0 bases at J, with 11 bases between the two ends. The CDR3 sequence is CASSRGAVNTEAFF. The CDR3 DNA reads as TGTGCCAGCAGCCGCGGGGCTGTGAACACTGAAGCTTTCTTT.

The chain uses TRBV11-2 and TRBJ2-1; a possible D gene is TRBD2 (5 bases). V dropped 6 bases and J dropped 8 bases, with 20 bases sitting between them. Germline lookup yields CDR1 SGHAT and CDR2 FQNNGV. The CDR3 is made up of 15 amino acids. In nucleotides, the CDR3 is TGTGCCAGCAGGGATCAAGGTACTAGACTCGATGAGCAGTTCTTC. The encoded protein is CASRDQGTRLDEQFF.

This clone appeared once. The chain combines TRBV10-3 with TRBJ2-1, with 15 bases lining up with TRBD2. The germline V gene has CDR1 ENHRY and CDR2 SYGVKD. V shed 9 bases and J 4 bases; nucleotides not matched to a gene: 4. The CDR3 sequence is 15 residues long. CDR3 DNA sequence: TGTGCCATAGGACTAGCGGGAGGGGGATACAATGAGCAGTTCTTC. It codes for CAIGLAGGGYNEQFF.

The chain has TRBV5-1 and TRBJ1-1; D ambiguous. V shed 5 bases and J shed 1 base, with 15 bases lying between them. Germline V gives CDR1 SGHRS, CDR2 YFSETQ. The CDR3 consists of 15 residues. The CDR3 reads CASRRAPEGNTEAFF. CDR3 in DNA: TGCGCCAGCAGGCGCGCTCCGGAGGGGAACACTGAAGCTTTCTTT.

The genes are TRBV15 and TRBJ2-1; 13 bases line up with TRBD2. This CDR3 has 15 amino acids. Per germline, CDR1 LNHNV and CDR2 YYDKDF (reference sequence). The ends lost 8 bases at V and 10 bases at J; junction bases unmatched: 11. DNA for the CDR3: TGTGCCACCGCCGGACTAGCGGGGGCCCTATCGGAGCAGTTCTTC. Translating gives CATAGLAGALSEQFF.

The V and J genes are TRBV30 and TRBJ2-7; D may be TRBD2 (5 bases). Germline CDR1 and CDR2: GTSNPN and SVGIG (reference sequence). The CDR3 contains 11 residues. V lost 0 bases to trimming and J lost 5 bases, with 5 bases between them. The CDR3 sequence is CAWSVLDEQYF. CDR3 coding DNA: TGTGCCTGGAGTGTACTAGACGAGCAGTACTTC.

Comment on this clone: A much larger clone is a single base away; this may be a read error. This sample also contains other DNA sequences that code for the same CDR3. The CDR3 protein is CASSIDRQGAAQHF. As DNA, the CDR3 is TGTGCCAGTAGTATAGATCGACAGGGCGCAGCCCAGCATTTT. The rearrangement uses TRBV19 and TRBJ1-5, with 7 bases lining up with TRBD1. CDR3 length: 14 amino acids. Trimming at V came to 0 bases and at J to 11 bases, leaving 7 bases not matched to a gene. The germline V gene encodes CDR1 LNHDA and CDR2 SQIVND (reference sequence).

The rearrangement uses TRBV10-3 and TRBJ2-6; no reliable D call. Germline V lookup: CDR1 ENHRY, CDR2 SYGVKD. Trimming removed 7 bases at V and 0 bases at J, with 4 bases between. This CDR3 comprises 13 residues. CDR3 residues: CAITASGANVLTF. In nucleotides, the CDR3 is TGTGCCATCACCGCCTCTGGGGCCAACGTCCTGACTTTC.

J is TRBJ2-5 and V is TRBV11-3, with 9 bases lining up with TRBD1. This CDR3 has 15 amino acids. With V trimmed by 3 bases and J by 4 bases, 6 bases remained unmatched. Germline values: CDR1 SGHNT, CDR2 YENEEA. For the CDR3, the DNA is TGTGCCAGCAGCTTGGGACAGGGAGTGGGAGAGACCCAGTACTTC. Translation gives CASSLGQGVGETQYF.

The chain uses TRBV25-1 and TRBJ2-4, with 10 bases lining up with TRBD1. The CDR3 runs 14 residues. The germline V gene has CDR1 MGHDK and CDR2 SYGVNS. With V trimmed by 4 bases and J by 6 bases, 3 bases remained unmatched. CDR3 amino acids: CASSGQGAGNIQYF. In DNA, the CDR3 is TGTGCCAGCAGTGGACAGGGGGCGGGAAACATTCAGTACTTC.

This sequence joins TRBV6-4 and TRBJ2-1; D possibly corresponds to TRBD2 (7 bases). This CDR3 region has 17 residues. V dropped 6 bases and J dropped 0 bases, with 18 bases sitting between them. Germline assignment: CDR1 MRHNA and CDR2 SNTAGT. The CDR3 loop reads CASSPERGASSYNEQFF. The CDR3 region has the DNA TGTGCCAGCAGCCCCGAACGGGGGGCCAGCTCCTACAATGAGCAGTTCTTC.

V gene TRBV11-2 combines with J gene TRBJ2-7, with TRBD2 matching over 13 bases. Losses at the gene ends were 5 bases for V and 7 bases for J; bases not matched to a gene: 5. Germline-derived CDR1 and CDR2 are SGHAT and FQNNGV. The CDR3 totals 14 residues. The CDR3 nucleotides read TGTGCCAGCAGCCGGACTAGCGGGAGTGGAGAGCAGTACTTC. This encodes CASSRTSGSGEQYF.

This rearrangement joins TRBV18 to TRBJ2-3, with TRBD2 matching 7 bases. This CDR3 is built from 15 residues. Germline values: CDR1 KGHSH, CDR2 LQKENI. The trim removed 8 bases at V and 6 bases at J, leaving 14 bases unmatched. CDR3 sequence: CASTRPGLFFDTQYF. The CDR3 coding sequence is TGTGCCAGCACTCGTCCGGGACTATTCTTTGATACGCAGTATTTT.

The CDR3 protein is CASSLPGLGEKLFF. DNA for the CDR3: TGTGCCAGCAGCTTACCGGGATTGGGTGAAAAACTGTTTTTT. V is TRBV5-4 and J is TRBJ1-4; D uncertain. The CDR3 sequence is 14 residues long. Germline V gene lookup returns CDR1 SGHNT and CDR2 YYREEE (reference sequence). Trimming removed 2 bases at V and 7 bases at J, with 12 bases between.

In DNA, the CDR3 is TGTGCCAGTAGTGAACCTAGCGGCTACGAGCAGTACTTC. Protein product: CASSEPSGYEQYF. The chain links TRBV19 to TRBJ2-7, with 7 bases identical to TRBD2. Germline V gene lookup returns CDR1 LNHDA and CDR2 SQIVND (reference sequence). This CDR3 region has 13 residues. V shed 5 bases and J 3 bases; nucleotides not matched to a gene: 4.

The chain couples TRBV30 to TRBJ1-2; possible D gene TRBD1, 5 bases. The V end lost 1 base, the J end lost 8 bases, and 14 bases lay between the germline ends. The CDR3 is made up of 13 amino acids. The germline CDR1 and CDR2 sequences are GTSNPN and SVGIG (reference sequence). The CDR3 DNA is TGTGCCTGGAGTGACGAAGGGGCAGGAGGCTACACCTTC. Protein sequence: CAWSDEGAGGYTF.

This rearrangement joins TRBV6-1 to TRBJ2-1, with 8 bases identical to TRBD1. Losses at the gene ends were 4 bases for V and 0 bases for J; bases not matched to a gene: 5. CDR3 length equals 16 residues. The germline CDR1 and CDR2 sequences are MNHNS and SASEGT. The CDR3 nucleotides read TGTGCCAGCAGTGTAATGGGGACAGGCTCCTACAATGAGCAGTTCTTC. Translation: CASSVMGTGSYNEQFF.

The CDR3 protein is CATSAGTGAYNEQFF. The CDR3 DNA follows: TGTGCCACCAGCGCCGGGACAGGGGCCTACAATGAGCAGTTCTTC. This chain joins TRBV15 and TRBJ2-1, with 10 bases identical to TRBD1. This CDR3 has 15 residues. Unmatched junction bases numbered 3, after V lost 5 bases and J lost 2 bases. From germline, CDR1 is LNHNV and CDR2 YYDKDF (reference sequence).

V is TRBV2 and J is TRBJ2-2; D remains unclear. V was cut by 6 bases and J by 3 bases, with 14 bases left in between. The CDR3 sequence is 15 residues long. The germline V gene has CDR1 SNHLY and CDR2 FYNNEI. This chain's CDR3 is CASRGLGFYTGELFF. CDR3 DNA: TGTGCCAGCAGGGGTCTAGGGTTCTACACCGGGGAGCTGTTTTTT.

The CDR3 loop reads CASSFPRGRAFF. The CDR3 nucleotides are TGTGCCAGCAGCTTCCCACGGGGGCGAGCTTTCTTT. This chain joins TRBV7-9 and TRBJ1-1; TRBD1 is a possible D gene (6 bases). This CDR3 has 12 residues. Looked up from germline, CDR1 is SEHNR and CDR2 is FQNEAQ (reference sequence). The V and J ends lost 3 bases and 10 bases respectively, with 12 bases between them.

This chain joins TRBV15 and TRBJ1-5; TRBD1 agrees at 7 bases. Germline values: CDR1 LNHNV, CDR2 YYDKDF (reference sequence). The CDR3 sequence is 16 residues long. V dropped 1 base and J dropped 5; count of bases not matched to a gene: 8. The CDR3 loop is CATSRGERGLDQPQHF. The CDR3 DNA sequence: TGTGCCACCAGCAGAGGGGAAAGGGGGCTCGATCAGCCCCAGCATTTT.

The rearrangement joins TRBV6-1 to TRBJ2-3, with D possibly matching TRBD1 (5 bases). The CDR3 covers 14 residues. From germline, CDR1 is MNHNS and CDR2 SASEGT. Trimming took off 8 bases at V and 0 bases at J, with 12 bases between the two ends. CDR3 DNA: TGTGCCAGCCTCATGGGGCCAAGCACAGATACGCAGTATTTT. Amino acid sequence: CASLMGPSTDTQYF.

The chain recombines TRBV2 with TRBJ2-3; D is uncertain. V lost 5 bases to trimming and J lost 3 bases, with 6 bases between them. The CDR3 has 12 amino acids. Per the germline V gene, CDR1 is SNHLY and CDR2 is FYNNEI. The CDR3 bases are TGTGCCAGCAGTTACCAAACAGATACGCAGTATTTT. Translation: CASSYQTDTQYF.

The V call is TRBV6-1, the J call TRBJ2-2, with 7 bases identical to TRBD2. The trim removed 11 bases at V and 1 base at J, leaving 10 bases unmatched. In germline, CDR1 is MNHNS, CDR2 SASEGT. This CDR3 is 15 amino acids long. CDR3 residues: CACGGRGLNTGELFF. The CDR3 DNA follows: TGTGCCTGCGGAGGGAGGGGCCTGAACACCGGGGAGCTGTTTTTT.

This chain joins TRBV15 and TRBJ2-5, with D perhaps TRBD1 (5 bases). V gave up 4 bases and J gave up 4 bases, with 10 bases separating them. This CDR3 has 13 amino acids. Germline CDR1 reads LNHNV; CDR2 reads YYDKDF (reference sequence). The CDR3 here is CATSKGVGETQYF. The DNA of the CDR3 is TGTGCCACCAGCAAAGGGGTGGGAGAGACCCAGTACTTC.

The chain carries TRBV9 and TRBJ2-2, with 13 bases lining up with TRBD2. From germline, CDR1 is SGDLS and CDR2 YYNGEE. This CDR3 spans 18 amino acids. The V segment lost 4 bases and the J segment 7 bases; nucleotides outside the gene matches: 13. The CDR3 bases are TGTGCCAGCAGCTCCTGGACTAGCGGGAGTAGAGGCCACGGGGAGCTGTTTTTT. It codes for CASSSWTSGSRGHGELFF.

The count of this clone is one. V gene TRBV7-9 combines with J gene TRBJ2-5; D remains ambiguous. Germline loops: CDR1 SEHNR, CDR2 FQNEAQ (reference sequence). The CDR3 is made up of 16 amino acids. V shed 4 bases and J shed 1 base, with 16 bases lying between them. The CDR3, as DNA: TGTGCCAGCAGCTCCCAAATCAGGCTAGGCCAAGAGACCCAGTACTTC. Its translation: CASSSQIRLGQETQYF. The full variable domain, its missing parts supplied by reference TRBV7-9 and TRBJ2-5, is DTGVSQNPRHKITKRGQNVTFRCDPISEHNRLYWYRQTLGQGPEFLTYFQNEAQLEKSRLLSDRFSAERPKGSFSTLEIQRTEQGDSAMYLCASSSQIRLGQETQYFGPGTRLLVL.

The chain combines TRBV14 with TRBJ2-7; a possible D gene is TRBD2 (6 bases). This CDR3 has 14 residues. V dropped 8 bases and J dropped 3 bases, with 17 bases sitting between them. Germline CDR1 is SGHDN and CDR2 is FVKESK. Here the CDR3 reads CASSQRGLNYEQYF. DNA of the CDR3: TGTGCCAGCTCCCAGAGGGGACTTAACTACGAGCAGTACTTC.

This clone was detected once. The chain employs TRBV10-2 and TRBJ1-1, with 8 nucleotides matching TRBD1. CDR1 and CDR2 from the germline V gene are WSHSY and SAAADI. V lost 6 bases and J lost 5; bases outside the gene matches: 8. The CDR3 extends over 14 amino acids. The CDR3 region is CASRADRGGTEAFF. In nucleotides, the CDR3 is TGCGCCAGCAGGGCTGACAGGGGAGGGACTGAAGCTTTCTTT.

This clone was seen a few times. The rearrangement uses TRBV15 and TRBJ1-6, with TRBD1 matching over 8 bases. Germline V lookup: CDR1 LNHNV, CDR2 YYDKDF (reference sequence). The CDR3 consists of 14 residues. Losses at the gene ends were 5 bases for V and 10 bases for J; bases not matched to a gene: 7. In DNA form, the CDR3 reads TGTGCCACCAGCCGCGGACAGGGCCTGTCACCCCTCCACTTT. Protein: CATSRGQGLSPLHF.